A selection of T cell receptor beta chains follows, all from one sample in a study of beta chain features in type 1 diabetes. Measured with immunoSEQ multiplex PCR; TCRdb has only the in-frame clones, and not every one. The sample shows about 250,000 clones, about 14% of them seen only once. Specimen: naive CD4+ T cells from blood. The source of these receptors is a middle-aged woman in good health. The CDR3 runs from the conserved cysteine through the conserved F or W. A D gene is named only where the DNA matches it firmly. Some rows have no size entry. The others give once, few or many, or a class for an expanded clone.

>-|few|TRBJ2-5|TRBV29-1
CSVRPGEETQYF
TGCAGCGTAAGGCCGGGAGAAGAGACCCAGTACTTC
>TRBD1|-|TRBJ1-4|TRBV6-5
CASSYQVQGAHEKLFF
TGTGCCAGCAGTTACCAAGTACAGGGGGCTCATGAAAAACTGTTTTTT
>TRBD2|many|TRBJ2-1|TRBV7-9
CASSLALAGANNEQFF
TGTGCCAGCAGCTTGGCCCTAGCGGGGGCGAACAATGAGCAGTTCTTC
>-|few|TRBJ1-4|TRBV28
CASSLQLQGVGEKLFF
TGTGCCAGCAGTTTGCAACTCCAGGGCGTAGGGGAAAAACTGTTTTTT
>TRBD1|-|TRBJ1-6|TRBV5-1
CASSPRIGDSSYNSPLHF
TGCGCCAGCAGCCCCAGGATCGGGGACAGCTCCTATAATTCACCCCTCCACTTT
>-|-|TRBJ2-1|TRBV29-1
CSVTIGWYNEQFF
TGCAGCGTCACTATAGGCTGGTACAATGAGCAGTTCTTC
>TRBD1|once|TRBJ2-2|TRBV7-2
CASSSRQGRPPNTGELFF
TGTGCCAGCAGCTCCAGACAGGGGAGACCTCCGAACACCGGGGAGCTGTTTTTT
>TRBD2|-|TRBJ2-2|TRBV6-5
CASSYSGLETGELFF
TGTGCCAGCAGTTACTCGGGACTAGAGACCGGGGAGCTGTTTTTT
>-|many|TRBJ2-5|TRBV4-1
CASSQDVGVQYF
TGCGCCAGCAGCCAAGACGTTGGAGTCCAGTACTTC
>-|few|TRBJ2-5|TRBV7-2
CASSSGGRGAETQYF
TGTGCCAGCAGCTCCGGGGGCAGGGGGGCAGAGACCCAGTACTTC
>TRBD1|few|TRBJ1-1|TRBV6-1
CASRRQGTMNTEAFF
TGTGCCAGCAGGAGACAGGGGACTATGAACACTGAAGCTTTCTTT
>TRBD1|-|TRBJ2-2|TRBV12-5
CASGFWTGDTGELFF
TGTGCTAGTGGTTTCTGGACAGGGGACACCGGGGAGCTGTTTTTT
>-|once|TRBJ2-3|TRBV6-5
CASRTDGGTDTQYF
TGTGCCAGCAGGACTGACGGGGGCACAGATACGCAGTATTTT
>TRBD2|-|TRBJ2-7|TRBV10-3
CAIRLGASGGYEQYF
TGTGCCATCAGGCTGGGGGCTAGCGGGGGTTACGAGCAGTACTTC
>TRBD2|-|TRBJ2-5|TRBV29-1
CSVISGGGSPETQYF
TGCAGCGTGATTTCGGGGGGGGGCTCCCCGGAGACCCAGTACTTC
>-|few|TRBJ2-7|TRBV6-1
CASRMRGFTYEQYF
TGTGCCAGCAGGATGAGAGGGTTTACCTACGAGCAGTACTTC
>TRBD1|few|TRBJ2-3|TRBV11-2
CASSMGQGADTQYF
TGTGCCAGCAGCATGGGACAGGGAGCAGATACGCAGTATTTT
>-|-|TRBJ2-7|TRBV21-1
CASRPFRTSGYEQYF
TGTGCCAGCCGACCGTTTCGGACTAGTGGCTACGAGCAGTACTTC
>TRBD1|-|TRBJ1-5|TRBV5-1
CASSSGTGSSNQPQHF
TGCGCCAGCAGCTCTGGGACAGGGAGTAGCAATCAGCCCCAGCATTTT
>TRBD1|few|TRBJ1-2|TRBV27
CASSSGQGGHLNYGYTF
TGTGCCAGCAGTTCCGGACAGGGGGGGCATCTTAACTATGGCTACACCTTC
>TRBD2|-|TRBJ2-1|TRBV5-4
CASTGGLAGANEQFF
TGTGCCAGCACCGGGGGACTAGCGGGGGCAAATGAGCAGTTCTTC
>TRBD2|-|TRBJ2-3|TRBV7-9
CASSRAGLAGTDTQYF
TGTGCCAGCAGCCGCGCGGGACTAGCGGGCACAGATACGCAGTATTTT